This entry is about one TCR beta chain. At one of its ends the junction is not consistent with the germline gene, which may arise from a read error. The record originates from a study of cytomegalovirus exposure and HLA in healthy donors. In the PCR, 60 Vbeta and 13 Jbeta primers were used. Generated by immunoSEQ multiplex PCR, the TCRdb table keeps only in-frame clones and is missing some. The sample shows 150,000 to 200,000 clones, roughly 80% of them seen only once. This CDR3 region has 13 residues. CDR1 MNHNS and CDR2 SASEGT come from the germline V gene. V and J are TRBV6-1 and TRBJ2-7, with 12 nucleotides matching TRBD2. The sample consisted of PBMCs. The source is a human donor in good health. CDR3 residues: CASSETPGLAGRF. Here the CDR3 DNA reads TGTGCCAGCAGTGAGACCCCTGGACTAGCGGGGAGATTC.